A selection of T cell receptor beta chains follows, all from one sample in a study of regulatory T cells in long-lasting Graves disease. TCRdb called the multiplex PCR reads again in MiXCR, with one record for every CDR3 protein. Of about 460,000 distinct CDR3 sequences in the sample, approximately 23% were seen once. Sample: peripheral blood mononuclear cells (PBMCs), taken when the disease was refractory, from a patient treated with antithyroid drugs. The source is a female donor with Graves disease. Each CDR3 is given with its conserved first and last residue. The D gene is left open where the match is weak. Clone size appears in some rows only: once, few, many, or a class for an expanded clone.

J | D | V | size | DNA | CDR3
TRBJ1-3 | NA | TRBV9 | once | TGTGCCAGCAGCGTAGAATCCAGCTCTGGAAACACCATATATTTT | CASSVESSSGNTIYF
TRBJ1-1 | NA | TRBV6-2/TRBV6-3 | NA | TGTGCCAGCAGTGAAACCCCCACAGTTGAAGCTTTCTTT | CASSETPTVEAFF
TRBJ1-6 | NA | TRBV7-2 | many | TGTGCCAGCGGTCCGGGACAAGGGGTCCCACCCCTCCACTTT | CASGPGQGVPPLHF
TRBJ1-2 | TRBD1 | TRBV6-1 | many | TGTGCCAGCAGTGGGACAGGGTTGGGCTATGGCTACACCTTC | CASSGTGLGYGYTF
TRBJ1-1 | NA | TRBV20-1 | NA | TGCAGTGCTGACCAAGAGGGGCAGGGGTGGATAGGCACTGAAGCTTTCTTT | CSADQEGQGWIGTEAFF
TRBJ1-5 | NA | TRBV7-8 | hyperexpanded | TGTGCCAGCAACCCCCGGGGAGGCAATCAGCCCCAGCATTTT | CASNPRGGNQPQHF
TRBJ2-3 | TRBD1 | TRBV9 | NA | TGTGCCAGCAGCGTCGGACAGGGTAGCACAGATACGCAGTATTTT | CASSVGQGSTDTQYF
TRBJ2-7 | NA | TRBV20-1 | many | TGCAGTGCTAGTGGTAGCGTCAGAGGGCAGTACTTC | CSASGSVRGQYF
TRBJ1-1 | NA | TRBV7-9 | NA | TGTGCCAGCAGCCGACGGGGGGATAACACTGAAGCTTTCTTT | CASSRRGDNTEAFF
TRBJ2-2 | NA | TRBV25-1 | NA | TGTGCCAGCAGTGGTCCCAGAGGGCGAGAGACCGGGGAGCTGTTTTTT | CASSGPRGRETGELFF
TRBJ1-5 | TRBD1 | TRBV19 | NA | TGTGCCAGTACCCCCTTAGGGACAGTCTCCTTTTCTAGCAATCAGCCCCAGCATTTT | CASTPLGTVSFSSNQPQHF
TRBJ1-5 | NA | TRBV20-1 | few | TGCAGTGCCCAGGCCCCGCCCAATCAGCCCCAGCATTTT | CSAQAPPNQPQHF
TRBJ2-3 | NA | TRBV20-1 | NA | TGCAGTGCCCCGGGTGGTAGCACAGATACGCAGTATTTT | CSAPGGSTDTQYF
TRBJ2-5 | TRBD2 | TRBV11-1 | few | TGCGCCAGCAGCCAAGGCCTAGCGGGCCCCTTATTCGTGACCCAGTACTTC | CASSQGLAGPLFVTQYF
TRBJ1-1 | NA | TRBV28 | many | TGTGCCAGCACCAGTCATCCCAGACCCCTGAACACTGAAGCTTTCTTT | CASTSHPRPLNTEAFF
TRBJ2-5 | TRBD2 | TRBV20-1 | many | TGCAGTGCTAGAGGAGTGAGCGGGAAGGAAGAGACCCAGTACTTC | CSARGVSGKEETQYF
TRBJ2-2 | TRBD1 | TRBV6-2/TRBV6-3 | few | TGTGCCAGCAGAGGGACAGGGGGTCGCGGCGGGGAGCTGTTTTTT | CASRGTGGRGGELFF
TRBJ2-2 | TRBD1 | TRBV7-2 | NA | TGTGCCAGCAGCCCGTTACCGGGACAGGGAGACACCGGGGAGCTGTTTTTT | CASSPLPGQGDTGELFF
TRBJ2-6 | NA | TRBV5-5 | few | TGTGCCAGCAGCATCCCAGTGGGGTCTGGGGCCAACGTCCTGACTTTC | CASSIPVGSGANVLTF
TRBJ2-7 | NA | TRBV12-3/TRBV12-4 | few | TGTGCCAGCAGCCCGGACCGGGTCTACGAGCAGCACTTC | CASSPDRVYEQHF
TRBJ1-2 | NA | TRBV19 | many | TGTGCCAGTAGTCCTACAGAACCCCTAAGCGGCTACACCTTC | CASSPTEPLSGYTF
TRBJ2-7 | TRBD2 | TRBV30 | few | TGTGCCTGGAGTGCGGGACTAGCGGGTTACGAGCAGTACTTC | CAWSAGLAGYEQYF
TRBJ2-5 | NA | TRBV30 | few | TGTGCCGGGCAGGGAGTCCTTAAGACCCAGTACTTC | CAGQGVLKTQYF
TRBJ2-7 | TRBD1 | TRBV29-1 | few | TGCAGCGGGGACAGACAGTTACCCTACGAGCAGTACTTC | CSGDRQLPYEQYF
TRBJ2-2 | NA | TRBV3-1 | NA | TGTGCCAGCAGCCAAGGGAGGAAGCGCAGGAACACCGGGGAGCTGTTTTTT | CASSQGRKRRNTGELFF
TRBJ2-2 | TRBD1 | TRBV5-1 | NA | TGCGCCAGCAGCCCGGGACAGTTTTTGCTCGTCACCGGGGAGCTGTTTTTT | CASSPGQFLLVTGELFF
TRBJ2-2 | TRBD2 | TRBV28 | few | TGTGCCAGCAGTTTAGTAACTAGCGGAGAAAGAGTCGCCGGGGAGCTGTTTTTT | CASSLVTSGERVAGELFF
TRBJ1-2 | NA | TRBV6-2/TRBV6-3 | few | TGTGCCAGCAGTTACATTGGCGGACGGCCGATTACCTTC | CASSYIGGRPITF
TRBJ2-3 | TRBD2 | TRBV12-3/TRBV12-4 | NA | TGTGCCAGCAGTTTTGGTACTAGCGGCACAGATACGCAGTATTTT | CASSFGTSGTDTQYF
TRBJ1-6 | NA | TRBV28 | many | TGTGCCAGCAATCGTGGGGAAGGGGCCTCACCCCTCCACTTT | CASNRGEGASPLHF
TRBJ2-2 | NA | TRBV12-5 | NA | TGTGCTAGTGGCCTAGGCACCGGGGAGCTGTTTTTT | CASGLGTGELFF
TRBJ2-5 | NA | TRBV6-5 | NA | TGTGCCAGCAGTTCGGGTGGACGAGTAGAGACCCAGTACTTC | CASSSGGRVETQYF
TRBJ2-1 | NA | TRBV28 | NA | TGTGCCAGCAGTTTGAATATAGGCATGGGTGAGCAGTTCTTC | CASSLNIGMGEQFF
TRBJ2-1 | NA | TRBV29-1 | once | TGCAGCGTCGCCACAGGGATGCTGCGCAACAATGAGCAGTTCTTC | CSVATGMLRNNEQFF
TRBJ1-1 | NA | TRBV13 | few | TGTGCCAGCAGCTCAGGGGCGGGCACTGAAGCTTTCTTT | CASSSGAGTEAFF
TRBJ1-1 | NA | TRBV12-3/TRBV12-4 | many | TGTGCCAGCAGTTTAGACAGGGAGGGCTTTGAAGCTTTCTTT | CASSLDREGFEAFF
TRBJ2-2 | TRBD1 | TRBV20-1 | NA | TGCAGTGCTAGGTTGGGACAGGGCCTGTCCGGGGAGCTGTTTTTT | CSARLGQGLSGELFF
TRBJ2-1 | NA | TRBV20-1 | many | TGCAGTGCTAGAGATCGCAGGGTCCCCTACAATGAGCAGTTCTTC | CSARDRRVPYNEQFF
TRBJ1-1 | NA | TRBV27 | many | TGTGCCAGCAGTTCCTCGGGACATCTGAACACTGAAGCTTTCTTT | CASSSSGHLNTEAFF
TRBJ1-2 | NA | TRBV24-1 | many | TGTGCCACCAGTGATTTGTCGGGAACTTCGGGCTACACCTTC | CATSDLSGTSGYTF
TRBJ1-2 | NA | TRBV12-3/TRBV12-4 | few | TGTGCCAGCAGTTTTCTCCCGGGATCTGGTTATGGCTACACCTTC | CASSFLPGSGYGYTF
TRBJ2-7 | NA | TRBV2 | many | TGTGCCAGCAGTCCGGAGTTACGGTACTACGAGCAGTACTTC | CASSPELRYYEQYF
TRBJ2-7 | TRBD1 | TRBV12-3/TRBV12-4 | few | TGTGCCAGCAGAACAGGGGATTCGGCCGAGCAGTACTTC | CASRTGDSAEQYF
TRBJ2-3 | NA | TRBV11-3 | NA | TGTGCCAGCAGCTTACCGGCCGGGACACCTCACACAGATACGCAGTATTTT | CASSLPAGTPHTDTQYF
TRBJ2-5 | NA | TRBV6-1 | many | TGTGCCAGCAACGAGCAGGGTTCCCAAGAGACCCAGTACTTC | CASNEQGSQETQYF
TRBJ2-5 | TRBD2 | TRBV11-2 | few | TGTGCCAGCAGCTTAGGCGGGAGGAACCAAGAGACCCAGTACTTC | CASSLGGRNQETQYF
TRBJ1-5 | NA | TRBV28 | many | TGTGCCAGCAGTTTAGGGTACGATCAGCCCAATCAGCCCCAGCATTTT | CASSLGYDQPNQPQHF
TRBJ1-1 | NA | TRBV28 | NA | TGTGCCAGCATTAACCTCCTGGGGGCTTTCTTT | CASINLLGAFF
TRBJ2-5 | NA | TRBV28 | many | TGTGCCAGCAAAGGGACACGGGAGACCCAGTACTTC | CASKGTRETQYF
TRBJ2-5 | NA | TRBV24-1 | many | TGTGCCACCAGTGATCTGAACCGCGAGACCCAGTACTTC | CATSDLNRETQYF
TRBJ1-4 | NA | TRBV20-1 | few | TGCAGTGCTAGACCCCCGGATCGTGCCCGCGAAAAACTGTTTTTT | CSARPPDRAREKLFF
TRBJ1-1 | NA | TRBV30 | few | TGTGCCTCCACCGGGCAGGGCATGAACACTGAAGCTTTCTTT | CASTGQGMNTEAFF
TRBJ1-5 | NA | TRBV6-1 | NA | TGTGCCAGCGCCCCCTCCGCATCGGGTAGCAATCAGCCCCAGCATTTT | CASAPSASGSNQPQHF
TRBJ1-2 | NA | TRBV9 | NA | TGTGCCAGCAGCGCCCGTCCTGGGAGGGACTATGGCTACACCTTC | CASSARPGRDYGYTF
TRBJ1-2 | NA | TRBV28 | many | TGTGCCAGCAGTTTTGAGGTTGGGATACGCGGGGGCTACACCTTC | CASSFEVGIRGGYTF
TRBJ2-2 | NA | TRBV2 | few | TGTGCCAGCAGTCAACGCCTTTGGGGGGCGGCCGGGGAGCTGTTTTTT | CASSQRLWGAAGELFF
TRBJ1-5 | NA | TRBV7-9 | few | TGTGCCAGCAGCTCACAGGGCTATCGCAATCAGCCCCAGCATTTT | CASSSQGYRNQPQHF
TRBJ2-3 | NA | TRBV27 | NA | TGTGCCAGCAGTGCCTACCGGGACTCGCAGTATTTT | CASSAYRDSQYF
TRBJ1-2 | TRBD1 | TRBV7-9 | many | TGTGCCAGCAGCTCGGGACAGGGCGACTATGGCTACACCTTC | CASSSGQGDYGYTF
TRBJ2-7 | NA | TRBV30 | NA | TGTGCCTGGACAGCCAGCTTTGACGAGCAGTACTTC | CAWTASFDEQYF